This passage covers 24 T cell receptor beta chains from one sample sequenced in a study of blood T cells in healthy people across ages (dated by TCRdb to the mid-2010s). Receptor amplification or capture employed 5' RACE. This sample was sequenced with an Illumina HiSeq 2500. A second PCR of roughly 7 to 12 cycles was performed with a sample-barcoded 5' primer and a J-beta primer mix. Clones were called with MiXCR by TCRdb after fastp trimmed the public reads at Q25, and only in-frame beta chains were retained. Records with the same CDR3 protein are collapsed into one entry carrying the most frequent genes and DNA. This sample comprises about 2 million distinct CDR3 sequences, less than 50% of them detected only once. The ten largest make up roughly 2.1% of the sample. The sample was blood. All receptors come from a woman in her thirties or forties in good health.

This clonotype has just one count. Compared with germline, one end of the junction differs, possibly owing to a read error. CDR3 loop: CSAGGLDNPPLHF. In DNA, the CDR3 is TGCAGTGCTGGGGGCCTCGATAATCCACCCCTCCACTTT. The chain employs TRBV20-1 and TRBJ1-6; maybe TRBD1 (6 bases). The CDR3 runs to 13 residues. Per germline, CDR1 DFQATT and CDR2 SNEGSKA (reference sequence).

This clonotype was recorded a few times. V is TRBV20-1 and J is TRBJ2-1, with 14 bases matching TRBD2. The CDR3 has 13 residues. Germline CDR1 and CDR2: DFQATT and SNEGSKA (reference sequence). V shed 5 bases, J shed 9 bases, and the junction held 3 bases outside the gene matches. CDR3 sequence reads: CSAGGTSGGEQFF. The CDR3 region has the DNA TGCAGTGCTGGCGGGACTAGCGGGGGTGAGCAGTTCTTC.

V is TRBV6-1 and J is TRBJ2-1; D is perhaps TRBD1 (5 bases). Trimming stripped 5 bases from V and 1 base from J, with 18 bases between. Per germline, CDR1 MNHNS and CDR2 SASEGT. The length of the CDR3 is 17 residues. This chain's CDR3 is CASSPGPGQTSYNEQFF. For the CDR3, the DNA is TGTGCCAGCAGTCCAGGGCCTGGGCAGACATCCTACAATGAGCAGTTCTTC.

This clonotype was observed a handful of times. V usage is TRBV2 and J usage is TRBJ2-3; 8 nucleotides match TRBD2. Germline trimming cut 7 bases from V and 4 bases from J; bases unmatched to any gene: 4. Germline V gene lookup returns CDR1 SNHLY and CDR2 FYNNEI. This CDR3 comprises 13 residues. CDR3 in DNA: TGTGCCAGCATAGCGGGGTTATCAGATACGCAGTATTTT. As protein: CASIAGLSDTQYF.

A single count supports this clonotype. This chain joins TRBV5-1 and TRBJ2-1; TRBD1 agrees at 11 bases. This CDR3 contains 16 residues. The V gene's germline CDR1 is SGHRS and CDR2 YFSETQ. The junction had 10 bases not matched to a gene; V was cut back by 4 bases and J by 7 bases. The CDR3 sequence: CASSRGGTGGENEQFF. Here the CDR3 DNA reads TGCGCCAGCAGCCGAGGGGGGACAGGGGGTGAGAATGAGCAGTTCTTC. Full variable domain (remainder filled in from reference TRBV5-1 and TRBJ2-1): KAGVTQTPRYLIKTRGQQVTLSCSPISGHRSVSWYQQTPGQGLQFLFEYFSETQRNKGNFPGRFSGRQFSNSRSEMNVSTLELGDSALYLCASSRGGTGGENEQFFGPGTRLTVL.

This clonotype was seen more than once but under ten times. This rearrangement joins TRBV11-2 to TRBJ2-1; 8 bases are a match to TRBD1. This CDR3 contains 15 residues. V lost 0 bases and J lost 5; bases outside the gene matches: 3. The germline CDR1 and CDR2 sequences are SGHAT and FQNNGV. CDR3 nucleotides: TGTGCCAGCAGCTTAGATGGACAGGGAAACAATGAGCAGTTCTTC. Encoded protein: CASSLDGQGNNEQFF.

A single count supports this clonotype. The V gene is TRBV9, the J gene TRBJ1-4; 9 nucleotides match TRBD1. J gave up 7 bases and V 4 bases, and 5 bases lay outside the gene matches. Germline CDR1 and CDR2: SGDLS and YYNGEE. The CDR3 runs 14 residues. CDR3 region: CASSRQGGFEKLFF. CDR3 coding DNA: TGTGCCAGCAGCAGACAGGGGGGCTTTGAAAAACTGTTTTTT.

This clonotype was seen only a few times. The V call is TRBV7-9, the J call TRBJ1-2; D gene ambiguous. This CDR3 is 15 amino acids long. Germline V gives CDR1 SEHNR, CDR2 FQNEAQ (reference sequence). V lost 0 bases to trimming and J lost 4 bases, with 12 bases between them. In DNA, the CDR3 is TGTGCCAGCAGCTTAGCGTTAGGGATGGGCTATGGCTACACCTTC. Translated: CASSLALGMGYGYTF. The entire variable domain, with the rest obtained from reference TRBV7-9 and TRBJ1-2, is as follows: DTGVSQNPRHKITKRGQNVTFRCDPISEHNRLYWYRQTLGQGPEFLTYFQNEAQLEKSRLLSDRFSAERPKGSFSTLEIQRTEQGDSAMYLCASSLALGMGYGYTFGSGTRLTVV.

V is TRBV27 and J is TRBJ2-3; 13 bases map to TRBD2. V trimming: 0 bases; J trimming: 0 bases; junction bases outside the gene matches: 6. The CDR3 has 19 amino acids. Looked up from germline, CDR1 is MNHEY and CDR2 is SMNVEV (reference sequence). The CDR3, as DNA: TGTGCCAGCAGTTTATCTTCGGGGACTAGCGGGGCTAGCACAGATACGCAGTATTTT. It codes for CASSLSSGTSGASTDTQYF.

The table lists this clonotype with a few counts. The V gene is TRBV7-9, the J gene TRBJ1-2; D gene ambiguous. V dropped 0 bases and J dropped 4 bases, with 12 bases sitting between them. CDR3 length equals 15 residues. The V gene's germline CDR1 is SEHNR and CDR2 FQNEAQ (reference sequence). CDR3: CASSLAKTMGYGYTF. CDR3 sequence (DNA): TGTGCCAGCAGCTTAGCGAAGACTATGGGCTATGGCTACACCTTC.

CDR3 sequence (DNA): TGTGCCAGCAGCTTAGAGTACAGTACGAACACTGAAGCTTTCTTT. It translates to CASSLEYSTNTEAFF. The rearrangement uses TRBV7-2 and TRBJ1-1, with D hard to call. Germline V gene lookup returns CDR1 SGHTA and CDR2 FQGNSA. The CDR3 length is 15 residues. Trimming pared 1 base from V and 1 base from J, leaving 10 bases between.

The rearrangement links TRBV25-1 to TRBJ2-3; perhaps TRBD1 as D (6 bases). This CDR3 comprises 14 residues. The germline V gene encodes CDR1 MGHDK and CDR2 SYGVNS. Trimming took 7 bases from V and 4 from J, leaving 15 bases between them. In DNA, the CDR3 is TGTGCCAGCAACCGAGCAGGGGCAGCAGATACGCAGTATTTT. Protein sequence: CASNRAGAADTQYF.

In this sample, this clonotype turned up a few times. This rearrangement joins TRBV9 to TRBJ2-1, with a possible D match to TRBD2 (7 bases). Between the trimmed V and J ends, which lost 0 bases and 2 bases, there was a span of 15 bases. Germline CDR1 and CDR2: SGDLS and YYNGEE. The CDR3 consists of 17 residues. DNA for the CDR3: TGTGCCAGCAGCGTAGTGGGGGGGCCCCTAACCTACAATGAGCAGTTCTTC. Amino acid sequence: CASSVVGGPLTYNEQFF.

Only a few counts were recorded for this clonotype. The chain links TRBV29-1 to TRBJ2-1; D uncertain. The better agreement between TRBJ2-7 and the DNA end casts doubt on the J call. Per germline, CDR1 SQVTM and CDR2 ANQGSEA. This CDR3 is built from 13 residues. The CDR3 DNA is TGCAGCGTTGAAGAGAGCTCCTACAATGAGCAGTACTTC. Translated, it gives CSVEESSYNEQYF.

CDR3 bases: TGCAGTGCTAGAGATACGGGACTAGCGAGGGTTCAGTACTTC. Translating it yields CSARDTGLARVQYF. V and J are TRBV20-1 and TRBJ2-4, with 10 bases identical to TRBD2. From germline, CDR1 is DFQATT and CDR2 SNEGSKA (reference sequence). The length of the CDR3 is 14 residues. Germline trimming cut 0 bases from V and 11 bases from J; bases unmatched to any gene: 7.

This clonotype was seen more than once but under ten times. The rearrangement links TRBV11-1 to TRBJ2-7; D is unresolved. V shed 1 base and J shed 3 bases, with 10 bases lying between them. The CDR3 covers 14 residues. CDR1 and CDR2 from the germline V gene are SGHAT and FQDESV (reference sequence). In DNA, the CDR3 is TGTGCCAGCAGCTTAGGCCGGACCCGCTACGAGCAGTACTTC. It codes for CASSLGRTRYEQYF. Supplemented by reference TRBV11-1 and TRBJ2-7, the full variable domain reads EAEVAQSPRYKITEKSQAVAFWCDPISGHATLYWYRQILGQGPELLVQFQDESVVDDSQLPKDRFSAERLKGVDSTLKIQPAELGDSAMYLCASSLGRTRYEQYFGPGTRLTVT.

This clonotype was seen a handful of times. This chain joins TRBV7-9 and TRBJ2-1; 8 bases map to TRBD2. Germline CDR1 reads SEHNR; CDR2 reads FQNEAQ (reference sequence). The CDR3 covers 18 residues. V lost 4 bases and J lost 4; bases outside the gene matches: 15. CDR3 nucleotides: TGTGCCAGCAGCTCCCCCCTAGGCGGAGCGGGGGTATACAATGAGCAGTTCTTC. It translates to CASSSPLGGAGVYNEQFF. Combining the CDR3 with reference TRBV7-9 and TRBJ2-1 gives the whole variable domain DTGVSQNPRHKITKRGQNVTFRCDPISEHNRLYWYRQTLGQGPEFLTYFQNEAQLEKSRLLSDRFSAERPKGSFSTLEIQRTEQGDSAMYLCASSSPLGGAGVYNEQFFGPGTRLTVL.

This clonotype was observed a few times. The V and J genes are TRBV7-9 and TRBJ2-3; no definite D call. CDR1 is SEHNR, CDR2 FQNEAQ, per germline (reference sequence). V was shortened by 4 bases and J by 2 bases, with 10 bases between the two germline ends. The CDR3 totals 14 residues. The DNA for the CDR3 is TGTGCCAGCAGCTCCGACGACTTCACAGATACGCAGTATTTT. As protein: CASSSDDFTDTQYF. Full variable domain (remainder filled in from reference TRBV7-9 and TRBJ2-3): DTGVSQNPRHKITKRGQNVTFRCDPISEHNRLYWYRQTLGQGPEFLTYFQNEAQLEKSRLLSDRFSAERPKGSFSTLEIQRTEQGDSAMYLCASSSDDFTDTQYFGPGTRLTVL.

A word on this clonotype: At one boundary the junction diverges from the germline segment, which might be a read error. The chain combines TRBV7-7 with TRBJ2-1; TRBD1 matches at 9 bases. Per the germline V gene, CDR1 is SSHAT and CDR2 is FNYEAQ (reference sequence). The CDR3 consists of 13 residues. CDR3 in amino acids: CASSRRDRAEQFF. The CDR3 DNA follows: TGTGCTAGCAGCCGCCGGGACAGGGCTGAGCAGTTCTTC.

This chain connects TRBV20-1 to TRBJ2-7; D uncertain. The J call may be incorrect, as the DNA end agrees better with TRBJ2-5. Germline V gene data show CDR1 as DFQATT and CDR2 as SNEGSKA (reference sequence). CDR3 length: 12 residues. The CDR3 is CSARGEQETQYF. The CDR3, as DNA: TGCAGTGCTAGAGGAGAGCAAGAGACCCAGTACTTC.

This clonotype was seen ten or more times. The rearrangement joins TRBV27 to TRBJ1-2, with 7 bases identical to TRBD1. J gave up 4 bases and V 2 bases, and 4 bases lay outside the gene matches. The germline V gene encodes CDR1 MNHEY and CDR2 SMNVEV (reference sequence). The CDR3 runs to 14 residues. The CDR3 loop reads CASSLKWDSYGYTF. Written as DNA, the CDR3 is TGTGCCAGCAGTTTAAAGTGGGACAGCTATGGCTACACCTTC.

The rearrangement joins TRBV11-2 to TRBJ1-6; 8 bases map to TRBD1. V was pared by 0 bases and J by 10 bases, with 11 bases of the junction left unmatched. From germline, CDR1 is SGHAT and CDR2 FQNNGV. There are 17 residues in the CDR3. The CDR3 coding sequence is TGTGCCAGCAGCTTAGAGGGCAGGGGGCTAAGGAACTCACCCCTCCACTTT. Translated, it gives CASSLEGRGLRNSPLHF.

The chain joins TRBV10-3 to TRBJ2-1, with 7 bases identical to TRBD1. Germline CDR1 and CDR2: ENHRY and SYGVKD. J lost 5 bases, V lost 3 bases, and 10 bases had no gene match. CDR3 length: 16 amino acids. CDR3 sequence: CAISDPTGSDHNEQFF. The CDR3 nucleotides are TGTGCCATCAGTGACCCGACAGGGAGCGACCACAATGAGCAGTTCTTC.

This clonotype was found once. This chain uses TRBV9 with TRBJ2-7; 7 nucleotides agree with TRBD2. V shed 0 bases and J 0 bases; nucleotides not matched to a gene: 3. This CDR3 region has 15 residues. Germline V gives CDR1 SGDLS, CDR2 YYNGEE. The CDR3 nucleotides are TGTGCCAGCAGCGTAGCGAGGGACTACTCCTACGAGCAGTACTTC. Translation gives CASSVARDYSYEQYF.